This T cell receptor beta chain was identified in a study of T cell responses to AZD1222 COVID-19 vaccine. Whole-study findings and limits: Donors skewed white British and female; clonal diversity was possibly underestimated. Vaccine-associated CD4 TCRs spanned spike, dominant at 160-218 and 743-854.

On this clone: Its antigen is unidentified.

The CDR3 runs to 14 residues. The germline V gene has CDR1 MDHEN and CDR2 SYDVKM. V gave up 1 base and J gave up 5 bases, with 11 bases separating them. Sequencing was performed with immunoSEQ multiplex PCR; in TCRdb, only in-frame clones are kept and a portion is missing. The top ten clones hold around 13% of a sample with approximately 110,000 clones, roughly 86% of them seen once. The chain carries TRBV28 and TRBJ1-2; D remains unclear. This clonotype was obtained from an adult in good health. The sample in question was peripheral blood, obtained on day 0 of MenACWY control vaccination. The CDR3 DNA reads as TGTGCCAGCAGTTTATCCGAGACCTGGTATGGCTACACCTTC. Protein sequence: CASSLSETWYGYTF.